Listed here is a single TCR beta chain. No antigen is known for it. Specified time point: week 11, during vaccination. In every dose of vaccine, 300 ug of mutant IDH1 20-mer peptide was given alongside topical imiquimod. The record originates from a study of a mutant IDH1 vaccine in newly diagnosed glioma. Overall study context: Patients, over weeks 1, 3, 5, 7, 11, 15, 19 and 23, received a total of eight vaccinations. Study-level results: It was about 92% of patients that developed vaccine-induced immune responses.

Sequenced by immunoSEQ multiplex PCR; TCRdb stores in-frame clones only, minus some. The sample has some 130,000 clones; roughly 78% are singletons. Germline V lookup: CDR1 LNHDA, CDR2 SQIVND (reference sequence). The CDR3 spans 15 residues. Trimming removed 5 bases from V and 0 bases from J, with 14 bases in between. V is TRBV19 and J is TRBJ2-7; possibly TRBD2 for D (5 bases). This TCR was sampled from a man aged 35 to 55 with glioma. Sequenced here: PBMCs, sampled from a glioma patient whose treatment included an IDH1 peptide vaccine. CDR3 sequence (DNA): TGTGCCAGTAGTCCTGACGGACTGAGCTCCTACGAGCAGTACTTC. Translation gives CASSPDGLSSYEQYF.